The entry below describes one T cell receptor beta chain. Its antigen remains undetermined. Base qualities are not at hand, and no much larger clone is one base apart. Trimming at the junction amounts to 3 bases on V and 6 bases on J, and the germline ends lie 12 bases apart. The CDR3 runs 15 amino acids, cysteine and phenylalanine included. Only the CDR3 DNA is retained, 45 bases long and in frame from the first base. The germline V gene provides CDR1 SNHLY and CDR2 FYNNEI. These data come from a study of CD8+ T cells in alopecia areata (dated by TCRdb to 2017 to 2018). Describing the broader study: The treated patients, all with moderate-to-severe alopecia areata, were enrolled in an open-label pilot trial of oral tofacitinib given at 5 to 10 mg twice daily. High-throughput TCRbeta sequencing was used to examine T cell clonal expansion in alopecia areata in both the C3H/HeJ mouse model and human patients. Tofacitinib-treated patients had biopsies at baseline and at 4 and 24 weeks of treatment, with a later scalp biopsy in several patients. In humans, TCRbeta sequencing was performed on scalp tissue and on sorted CD4+ and CD8+ peripheral blood T cells from healthy controls and from patients with patchy or totalis/universalis alopecia areata. Amplification of TCRbeta CDR3 regions was done by immunoSEQ multiplex PCR using 35 Vbeta forward primers and 13 Jbeta reverse primers. Scalp clonality was compared across normal scalp (n=4), patchy alopecia areata scalp (n=8), and alopecia totalis/universalis scalp (n=8). RNA was extracted with the PAXgene miRNA kit for fixed scalp, the miRNeasy kit for PBMCs, and the RNeasy kit for mouse skin. Patients received tofacitinib for 6 to 18 months and were then followed off drug for 6 months to check for delayed response and recurrence.

Library preparation used the immunoSEQ multiplex PCR assay. For TCR sequencing, RNA was extracted from every sample and reverse transcribed into cDNA to serve as template. SuperScript III was used to make first-strand cDNA, primed with a 2:1 mix of oligo-dT and random hexamers. A synthetic immune receptor repertoire was used to assess amplification bias, and residual bias was removed computationally. The original pipeline was this. Raw reads were preprocessed for error removal, and CDR3 was defined according to IMGT conventions as running from the conserved cysteine to phenylalanine. To get clonality, Shannon entropy was normalized by log2 of the number of productive unique TCRs and the result was subtracted from 1. CD4 or CD8 identity of scalp clones was inferred by cross-referencing scalp TCRbeta sequences with sorted blood CD4 and CD8 repertoires. Here the immuneACCESS table is served through TCRdb, limited to in-frame sequences with V and J called. Missing clones are a known gap in these copies; in checked studies unresolved V genes cover under half, and the rest lacks a known reason. V and J calls plus clone size are reproduced from that table; the DNA served to infer D and trimming. The sample table records more than 200,000 clones; about two thirds of these occur just once. Around 1.2% of the sample belongs to the ten largest clones.

Study-level results and caveats: Higher clonality and more expanded CD8+ clones were observed in lesional scalp than in normal scalp, particularly in alopecia totalis/universalis, a finding suggestive of antigenic drive. Unlike mouse skin, where gammadelta T cells dominate, normal human skin contains resident alphabeta T cells that get sequenced too, which complicates analysis of the scalp TCR repertoire. Shared TCR sequences between patients were less evident than in mice, which may be partly attributable to HLA diversity in the patient population.

Per the publication, the time point label means: baseline before oral tofacitinib. Lesional scalp punch biopsies and peripheral blood were collected from alopecia areata patients. PBMCs were isolated by density centrifugation and stained for CD3, CD4 and CD8, and CD4+ and CD8+ T cells were sorted on a FACSAria. The rearrangement combines TRBV2 with TRBJ1-6, with a tentative D gene TRBD1 over 6 matching bases. The sequencing used CD4+ T cells sorted from blood, collected at week 0. The TCR originated in a human donor with alopecia areata. The nucleotide sequence is TGTGCCAGCAGTGACTGGGGGCCTACTAATTCACCCCTCCACTTT. This sequence encodes CASSDWGPTNSPLHF.